The 20 T cell receptor beta chains listed next were all sequenced from one sample in a study of blood T cell repertoires in COVID-19. Here immunoSEQ multiplex PCR was the method, and the copy in TCRdb shows in-frame clones only, minus some. The table lists over 350,000 clones, 88% of them singletons, with less than 1.5% in the top ten. The sample was PBMCs or T cells enriched from blood (not recorded which). Receptors originate from a woman aged 18-30 years who had recovered from COVID-19.

This chain uses TRBV5-4 with TRBJ1-1; unclear D gene. With 0 bases removed from V and 1 base from J, the gap between germline ends came to 7 bases. Looked up from germline, CDR1 is SGHNT and CDR2 is YYREEE (reference sequence). This CDR3 comprises 14 residues. The CDR3 is CASSLGGPNTEAFF. CDR3 in DNA: TGTGCCAGCAGCTTGGGAGGCCCGAACACTGAAGCTTTCTTT.

V gene TRBV10-3 combines with J gene TRBJ1-1; unclear D gene. CDR1 and CDR2 (germline): ENHRY, SYGVKD. CDR3 length: 13 residues. V was clipped by 7 bases and J by 0 bases, with 9 bases between them. The CDR3 sequence is CAITANLNTEAFF. CDR3 DNA: TGTGCCATCACCGCGAACCTGAACACTGAAGCTTTCTTT.

The chain is built from TRBV5-1 and TRBJ2-5, with D possibly matching TRBD2 (7 bases). The V and J ends lost 7 bases and 1 base respectively, with 20 bases between them. In germline, CDR1 is SGHRS, CDR2 YFSETQ. The CDR3 consists of 16 residues. CDR3 region: CASAVPGGGGQETQYF. The CDR3 region has the DNA TGCGCCAGCGCAGTACCCGGGGGCGGGGGCCAAGAGACCCAGTACTTC.

The V call is TRBV6-2 or TRBV6-3, the J call TRBJ1-4, with TRBD1 as a possible D gene (5 bases). The germline gives CDR1 MNHEY, CDR2 SVGEGT. This CDR3 is built from 18 residues. V lost 6 bases, J lost 3 bases, and 23 bases lay in between. The CDR3 DNA reads TGTGCCAGCAGCTTCCATGAAGGGGCGAGAGCTCCTAATGAAAAACTGTTTTTT. It encodes CASSFHEGARAPNEKLFF.

V is TRBV6-5 and J is TRBJ1-2, with a weak D call TRBD1 (5 bases). Trimming shortened V by 9 bases and J by 5 bases, and 13 bases separated the two germline ends. Germline V lookup: CDR1 MNHEY, CDR2 SVGAGI. The CDR3 extends over 12 amino acids. CDR3 residues: CASSGGGYGYTF. CDR3 nucleotides: TGTGCCAGTTCGGGTGGGGGGTATGGCTACACCTTC.

The chain is built from TRBV11-2 and TRBJ2-5; 15 bases line up with TRBD2. Looked up from germline, CDR1 is SGHAT and CDR2 is FQNNGV. Germline trimming cut 5 bases from V and 5 bases from J; bases unmatched to any gene: 9. The CDR3 sequence is 17 residues long. The CDR3 here is CASSPPGLAGGWETQYF. The CDR3 nucleotides are TGTGCCAGCAGCCCTCCTGGACTAGCGGGGGGGTGGGAGACCCAGTACTTC.

This clone was detected once. This chain links TRBV7-2 with TRBJ2-5, with TRBD2 matching over 11 bases. Trimming removed 4 bases from V and 2 bases from J; junction bases left unmatched: 9. Germline loops: CDR1 SGHTA, CDR2 FQGNSA. CDR3 length equals 17 residues. Here the CDR3 DNA reads TGTGCCAGCAGCTCGCCTGGGACTAGCGGATTTCAAGAGACCCAGTACTTC. Translated, it gives CASSSPGTSGFQETQYF.

The J gene is TRBJ2-1, the V gene TRBV28; 8 nucleotides align to TRBD1. The V gene's germline CDR1 is MDHEN and CDR2 SYDVKM. The CDR3 consists of 13 residues. Losses at the gene ends were 6 bases for V and 6 bases for J; bases not matched to a gene: 4. CDR3 region: CASRVDRVNEQFF. DNA of the CDR3: TGTGCCAGCAGGGTGGACAGGGTCAATGAGCAGTTCTTC. Supplemented by reference TRBV28 and TRBJ2-1, the full variable domain reads DVKVTQSSRYLVKRTGEKVFLECVQDMDHENMFWYRQDPGLGLRLIYFSYDVKMKEKGDIPEGYSVSREKKERFSLILESASTNQTSMYLCASRVDRVNEQFFGPGTRLTVL.

The chain couples TRBV9 to TRBJ1-3, with D possibly matching TRBD1 (5 bases). V lost 4 bases to trimming and J lost 3 bases, with 11 bases between them. Germline V gene data show CDR1 as SGDLS and CDR2 as YYNGEE. CDR3 length equals 14 residues. CDR3 in amino acids: CASSLEGIGNTIYF. The CDR3 DNA sequence: TGTGCCAGCAGCCTAGAGGGGATTGGAAACACCATATATTTT.

This chain connects TRBV2 to TRBJ2-2, with 9 positions matching TRBD1. J lost 4 bases, V lost 6 bases, and 3 bases had no gene match. The CDR3 sequence is 14 residues long. Per the germline V gene, CDR1 is SNHLY and CDR2 is FYNNEI. CDR3 loop: CASRQGASTGELFF. In nucleotides, the CDR3 is TGTGCCAGCAGACAGGGGGCTAGCACCGGGGAGCTGTTTTTT.

V gene TRBV29-1 combines with J gene TRBJ1-2, with a possible D match to TRBD1 (6 bases). The CDR3 extends over 13 amino acids. Germline CDR1 and CDR2: SQVTM and ANQGSEA. Trimming took 7 bases from V and 5 from J, leaving 17 bases between them. The CDR3 DNA follows: TGCAGCGCCGCCCGGCGGGGGGCGTATGGCTACACCTTC. It translates to CSAARRGAYGYTF. Filled out from reference TRBV29-1 and TRBJ1-2, the complete variable domain reads SAVISQKPSRDICQRGTSLTIQCQVDSQVTMMFWYRQQPGQSLTLIATANQGSEATYESGFVIDKFPISRPNLTFSTLTVSNMSPEDSSIYLCSAARRGAYGYTFGSGTRLTVV.

The chain's CDR3 is CASSQRGLGTEAFF. The CDR3 nucleotides are TGCGCCAGCAGCCAAAGGGGGCTGGGCACTGAAGCTTTCTTT. This chain joins TRBV4-3 and TRBJ1-1, with TRBD1 identical over 7 bases. The CDR3 consists of 14 residues. Unmatched junction bases numbered 4, after V lost 2 bases and J lost 4 bases. Germline CDR1 reads LGHNA; CDR2 reads YSLEER.

The gene calls are TRBV6-2 or TRBV6-3 and TRBJ2-7, with D maybe TRBD2 (5 bases). Looked up from germline, CDR1 is MNHEY and CDR2 is SVGEGT. V was cut by 2 bases and J by 2 bases, with 22 bases left in between. The CDR3 covers 18 residues. CDR3 protein: CASSYVPGRDRFPYEQYF. CDR3 DNA sequence: TGTGCCAGCAGTTACGTTCCCGGTCGGGATCGTTTCCCCTACGAGCAGTACTTC.

The genes are TRBV18 and TRBJ2-2, with 9 bases identical to TRBD2. Germline V gives CDR1 KGHSH, CDR2 LQKENI. The V segment lost 1 base and the J segment 11 bases; nucleotides outside the gene matches: 20. The CDR3 covers 19 residues. CDR3 DNA sequence: TGTGCCAGCTCACCACGAAGAGACGGGGGGACTAGCATTCCCCGCGAGCTGTTTTTT. Residues: CASSPRRDGGTSIPRELFF.

The J gene is TRBJ2-3, the V gene TRBV10-3; TRBD1 matches 7 bases. Germline assignment: CDR1 ENHRY and CDR2 SYGVKD. This CDR3 has 16 residues. The V segment lost 4 bases and the J segment 0 bases; nucleotides outside the gene matches: 7. CDR3 sequence: CAISGGTGVSTDTQYF. In nucleotides, the CDR3 is TGTGCCATCAGTGGAGGTACAGGGGTCAGCACAGATACGCAGTATTTT.

The rearrangement joins TRBV5-6 to TRBJ2-7, with D possibly matching TRBD1 (6 bases). Trimming took 0 bases from V and 13 from J, leaving 14 bases between them. Germline V gene data show CDR1 as SGHDT and CDR2 as YYEEEE. This CDR3 region has 12 residues. CDR3 sequence: CASSLGGQGLYF. The CDR3 DNA sequence: TGTGCCAGCAGCTTGGGGGGACAAGGGCTATACTTC. Variable domain in full (rest from reference TRBV5-6 and TRBJ2-7): DAGVTQSPTHLIKTRGQQVTLRCSPKSGHDTVSWYQQALGQGPQFIFQYYEEEERQRGNFPDRFSGHQFPNYSSELNVNALLLGDSALYLCASSLGGQGLYFGPGTRLTVT.

The rearrangement links TRBV6-5 to TRBJ1-4; D is undetermined. The CDR3 consists of 15 residues. V was shortened by 5 bases and J by 4 bases, with 14 bases between the two germline ends. Germline CDR1 reads MNHEY; CDR2 reads SVGAGI. CDR3: CASSPSPISNEKLFF. DNA of the CDR3: TGTGCCAGCAGTCCGAGCCCCATTAGTAATGAAAAACTGTTTTTT.

The CDR3 nucleotides read TGTGCCAGCAGCTTAACAGCGGTTCAAGAGACCCAGTACTTC. Protein sequence: CASSLTAVQETQYF. V is TRBV7-2 and J is TRBJ2-5; possibly TRBD2 for D (5 bases). In germline, CDR1 is SGHTA, CDR2 FQGNSA. V lost 2 bases and J 2 bases, leaving 9 bases between the germline ends. CDR3 size: 14 residues. The full variable domain, with the rest looked up from reference TRBV7-2 and TRBJ2-5, is GAGVSQSPSNKVTEKGKDVELRCDPISGHTALYWYRQSLGQGLEFLIYFQGNSAPDKSGLPSDRFSAERTGGSVSTLTIQRTQQEDSAVYLCASSLTAVQETQYFGPGTRLLVL.

The rearrangement joins TRBV9 to TRBJ1-3; possible D gene TRBD1, 5 bases. CDR3 length equals 13 residues. Germline-derived CDR1 and CDR2 are SGDLS and YYNGEE. Trimming pared 4 bases from V and 8 bases from J, leaving 13 bases between. The CDR3: CASSPLGGHTIYF. The CDR3 DNA reads as TGTGCCAGCAGCCCGCTGGGGGGACACACCATATATTTT.

The chain recombines TRBV19 with TRBJ2-1; 9 bases are shared with TRBD1. The CDR3 spans 14 residues. Germline V gene sequence: CDR1 LNHDA, CDR2 SQIVND (reference sequence). Trimming removed 6 bases from V and 9 bases from J; junction bases left unmatched: 9. CDR3 nucleotides: TGTGCCAGTAGCACGGACAGGGGCAGGGGTGAGCAGTTCTTC. Amino acids: CASSTDRGRGEQFF.